Reported below is one T cell receptor beta chain. This record comes from a study of blood T cell repertoires in COVID-19. Background on the study: There were acute and convalescent COVID-19 samples, and they came from the United States, Italy and Spain. The cDNA or gDNA used as material had been derived from T cells, B-cell-depleted T cells, or PBMCs.

CDR3 length: 14 residues. Germline V gene lookup returns CDR1 LNHDA and CDR2 SQIVND (reference sequence). V was clipped by 2 bases and J by 2 bases, with 10 bases between them. Source study methods: The authors estimated nucleated cell counts from reference gene primer amplification. The protocol was immunoSEQ multiplex PCR, while the TCRdb copy is restricted to in-frame clones and leaves out a portion. V and J calls and clone size are given by that table; D and trimming were obtained from the DNA. This table holds 260,000 or so clones, approximately 85% found once. The clonotype comes from a man aged 18 to 30 with active or convalescent COVID-19. The sample comprised peripheral blood. The rearrangement uses TRBV19 and TRBJ2-7; possibly TRBD2 for D (5 bases). In DNA, the CDR3 is TGTGCCAGTAGTATACTGGACGGGACCTACGAGCAGTACTTC. Residues: CASSILDGTYEQYF.